Each of the 18 T cell receptor beta chains below was sequenced from the same sample in a study of blood T cell repertoires in COVID-19. Libraries were prepared by immunoSEQ multiplex PCR; TCRdb keeps only in-frame clonotypes and omits some of them. The data show about 130,000 clones, roughly 87% seen once. The sample comprised PBMCs or T cells enriched from blood (not recorded which). The receptors derive from a man between 25 and 39 years old who had recovered from COVID-19.

This clone was seen only a few times. The rearrangement uses TRBV5-6 and TRBJ1-3; 8 bases fit TRBD1. V lost 4 bases, J lost 0 bases, and 6 bases stayed unmatched. CDR3 length: 16 amino acids. Germline values: CDR1 SGHDT, CDR2 YYEEEE. CDR3 coding DNA: TGTGCCAGCAGCGCCCGGACAGGGATCTCTGGAAACACCATATATTTT. It specifies CASSARTGISGNTIYF.

This chain joins TRBV6-5 and TRBJ1-2; TRBD1 matches at 7 bases. The CDR3 has 12 amino acids. With V trimmed by 6 bases and J by 2 bases, 0 bases remained unmatched. Germline lookup yields CDR1 MNHEY and CDR2 SVGAGI. DNA of the CDR3: TGTGCCAGCAGGACAGGGAACTATGGCTACACCTTC. This encodes CASRTGNYGYTF.

The rearrangement links TRBV15 to TRBJ1-2; D may be TRBD1 (6 bases). The V end lost 4 bases, the J end lost 2 bases, and 11 bases lay between the germline ends. Germline V lookup: CDR1 LNHNV, CDR2 YYDKDF (reference sequence). There are 14 residues in the CDR3. The DNA for the CDR3 is TGTGCCACCAGCACTGCTGGACAGAACTATGGCTACACCTTC. It encodes CATSTAGQNYGYTF.

About this clone: One junction end does not reproduce the germline sequence, and a read error may be involved. This chain joins TRBV7-6 and TRBJ2-1; D call uncertain. The CDR3 loop spans 10 amino acids. Germline V CDR1 and CDR2: SGHVS, FNYEAQ. The chain's CDR3 is CASSFETLLF. In DNA, the CDR3 is TGTGCCAGCAGCTTCGAGACACTCCTCTTC.

The chain recombines TRBV5-1 with TRBJ2-3, with 11 positions matching TRBD2. V was pared by 3 bases and J by 2 bases, with 5 bases of the junction left unmatched. The CDR3 length is 16 residues. Germline-derived CDR1 and CDR2 are SGHRS and YFSETQ. The CDR3 DNA is TGCGCCAGCAGCTCCGCTAGCGGGGGGCTCACAGATACGCAGTATTTT. This gives the protein CASSSASGGLTDTQYF.

The J gene is TRBJ2-3, the V gene TRBV5-6; TRBD1 aligns across 9 bases. V lost 3 bases and J lost 4; bases outside the gene matches: 6. Germline V CDR1 and CDR2: SGHDT, YYEEEE. The CDR3 covers 15 residues. CDR3: CASSSWDREADTQYF. In DNA form, the CDR3 reads TGTGCCAGCAGCTCCTGGGACAGGGAGGCAGATACGCAGTATTTT.

On this clone: Sequence at one end of the junction differs from germline and may be a read error. The J gene is TRBJ1-3, the V gene TRBV30, with 10 bases lining up with TRBD1. The CDR3 is 15 amino acids. Per the germline V gene, CDR1 is GTSNPN and CDR2 is SVGIG (reference sequence). DNA for the CDR3: TGTGCCTGGAGTGTAAGGGACAGGGGCGGAAGCACCATATATTTT. It encodes CAWSVRDRGGSTIYF. Looking up the rest from reference TRBV30 and TRBJ1-3 gives the full variable domain: SQTIHQWPATLVQPVGSPLSLECTVEGTSNPNLYWYRQAAGRGLQLLFYSVGIGQISSEVPQNLSASRPQDRQFILSSKKLLLSDSGFYLCAWSVRDRGGSTIYFGEGSWLTVV.

The sample holds a few counts of this clone. The gene calls are TRBV6-5 and TRBJ2-7; TRBD1 agrees at 7 bases. This CDR3 comprises 13 residues. Looked up from germline, CDR1 is MNHEY and CDR2 is SVGAGI. V lost 5 bases, J lost 7 bases, and 8 bases stayed unmatched. In nucleotides, the CDR3 is TGTGCCAGCAGTCGAGACCGGGACAGAGAGCAGTACTTC. Translated: CASSRDRDREQYF.

The V and J genes are TRBV27 and TRBJ1-5, with TRBD1 matching 9 bases. Germline values: CDR1 MNHEY, CDR2 SMNVEV (reference sequence). Trimming took 8 bases from V and 6 from J; bases not matched to a gene: 5. The CDR3 consists of 13 residues. The CDR3 nucleotides read TGTGCCAGCTGGGACAGGGACGGTCAGCCCCAGCATTTT. As protein: CASWDRDGQPQHF.

The genes are TRBV27 and TRBJ2-3, with 8 bases fitting TRBD2. Losses at the gene ends were 7 bases for V and 8 bases for J; bases not matched to a gene: 11. This CDR3 is 14 amino acids long. The germline CDR1 and CDR2 sequences are MNHEY and SMNVEV (reference sequence). The CDR3 DNA follows: TGTGCCAGCACCCCGGGACTAGATCCCGGTACGCAGTATTTT. Translation gives CASTPGLDPGTQYF.

The chain couples TRBV7-9 to TRBJ1-6, with TRBD1 as a possible D gene (5 bases). The length of the CDR3 is 15 residues. The germline gives CDR1 SEHNR, CDR2 FQNEAQ (reference sequence). V shed 5 bases and J shed 7 bases, with 15 bases lying between them. This CDR3 is CASSRDTQGNSPLHF. The CDR3, as DNA: TGTGCCAGCAGCAGAGATACTCAGGGAAATTCACCCCTCCACTTT.

The rearrangement uses TRBV20-1 and TRBJ2-7; tentatively, D is TRBD1 (5 bases). CDR1 DFQATT and CDR2 SNEGSKA come from the germline V gene (reference sequence). The V and J ends lost 5 bases and 3 bases respectively, with 8 bases between them. The CDR3 has 11 amino acids. CDR3 sequence (DNA): TGCAGTGCTCTTCAGGGCTACGAGCAGTACGTC. Protein sequence: CSALQGYEQYV.

This chain links TRBV3-1 (or the pseudogene TRBV3-2) with TRBJ2-1, with D perhaps TRBD1 (6 bases). V was cut by 1 base and J by 2 bases, with 12 bases left in between. In germline, CDR1 is LGHDT, CDR2 YNNKEL (reference sequence). This CDR3 contains 16 residues. CDR3: CASSQVTQGTYNEQFF. The CDR3, as DNA: TGTGCCAGCAGCCAAGTAACACAGGGAACCTACAATGAGCAGTTCTTC.

The chain couples TRBV19 to TRBJ1-1, with D possibly TRBD1 on 6 matching bases. Trimming pared 4 bases from V and 5 bases from J, leaving 14 bases between. The CDR3 covers 14 residues. Germline V gene lookup returns CDR1 LNHDA and CDR2 SQIVND (reference sequence). CDR3 nucleotide sequence: TGTGCCAGTAGTACAACAGGGCTTGGTACTGAAGCTTTCTTT. It translates to CASSTTGLGTEAFF.

The CDR3 protein is CASSTGLAGLGETQYF. The CDR3 DNA reads as TGCGCCAGCAGCACGGGACTAGCGGGGCTTGGGGAGACCCAGTACTTC. The gene calls are TRBV5-1 and TRBJ2-5; 13 positions match TRBD2. V shed 4 bases and J 5 bases; nucleotides not matched to a gene: 8. CDR3 length: 16 residues. In germline, CDR1 is SGHRS, CDR2 YFSETQ. Complete variable domain (other parts from reference TRBV5-1 and TRBJ2-5): KAGVTQTPRYLIKTRGQQVTLSCSPISGHRSVSWYQQTPGQGLQFLFEYFSETQRNKGNFPGRFSGRQFSNSRSEMNVSTLELGDSALYLCASSTGLAGLGETQYFGPGTRLLVL.

This CDR3 is CASSQDESGSSPEQYF. Written as DNA, the CDR3 is TGCGCCAGCAGCCAAGACGAGAGCGGGTCCTCCCCCGAGCAGTACTTC. This chain links TRBV4-1 with TRBJ2-7; perhaps TRBD2 as D (6 bases). The CDR3 is made up of 16 amino acids. Trimming removed 0 bases from V and 6 bases from J, with 18 bases in between. Germline V gives CDR1 MGHRA, CDR2 YSYEKL.

The CDR3 DNA follows: TGTGCCAGCTCGGTTCAGGGGGCGCCGGGGGAAAAACTGTTTTTT. This sequence encodes CASSVQGAPGEKLFF. The gene calls are TRBV18 and TRBJ1-4, with 8 bases fitting TRBD1. The germline V gene encodes CDR1 KGHSH and CDR2 LQKENI. The CDR3 contains 15 residues. Germline trimming cut 6 bases from V and 8 bases from J; bases unmatched to any gene: 11.

The chain couples TRBV21-1 to TRBJ1-5. TRBV21-1 is a known pseudogene. The CDR3 spans 14 residues. The CDR3 nucleotides are TGTGCCAGCAGCCCCCCCTACGGTCATCAGCCCCAGCATTTT. This encodes CASSPPYGHQPQHF.